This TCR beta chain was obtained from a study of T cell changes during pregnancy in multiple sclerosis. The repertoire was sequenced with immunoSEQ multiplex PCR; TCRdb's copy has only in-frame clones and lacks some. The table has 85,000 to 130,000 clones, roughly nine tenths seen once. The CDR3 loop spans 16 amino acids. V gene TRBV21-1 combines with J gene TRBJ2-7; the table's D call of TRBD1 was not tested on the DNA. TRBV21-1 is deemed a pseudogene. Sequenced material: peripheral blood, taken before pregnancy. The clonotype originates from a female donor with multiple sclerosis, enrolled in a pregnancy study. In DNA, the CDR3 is TGTGCCAGCCTCAAAAGGGCAGGACAGGGTTTAAACGAGCAGTACTTC. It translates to CASLKRAGQGLNEQYF.